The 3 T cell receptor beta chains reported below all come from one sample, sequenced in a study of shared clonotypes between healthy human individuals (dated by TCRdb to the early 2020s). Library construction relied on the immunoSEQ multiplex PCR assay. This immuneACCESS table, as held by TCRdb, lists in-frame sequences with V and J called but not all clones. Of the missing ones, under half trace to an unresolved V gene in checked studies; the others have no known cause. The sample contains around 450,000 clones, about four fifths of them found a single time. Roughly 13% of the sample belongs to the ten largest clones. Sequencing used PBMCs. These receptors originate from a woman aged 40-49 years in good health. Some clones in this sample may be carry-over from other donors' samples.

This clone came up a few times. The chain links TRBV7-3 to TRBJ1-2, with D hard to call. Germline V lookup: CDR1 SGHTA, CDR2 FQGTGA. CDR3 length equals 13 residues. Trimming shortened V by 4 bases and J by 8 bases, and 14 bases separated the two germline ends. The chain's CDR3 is CASSSTGLGGYTF. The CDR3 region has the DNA TGTGCCAGCAGCTCAACGGGCCTTGGCGGCTACACCTTC. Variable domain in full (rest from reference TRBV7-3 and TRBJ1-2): GAGVSQTPSNKVTEKGKYVELRCDPISGHTALYWYRQSLGQGPEFLIYFQGTGAADDSGLPNDRFFAVRPEGSVSTLKIQRTERGDSAVYLCASSSTGLGGYTFGSGTRLTVV.

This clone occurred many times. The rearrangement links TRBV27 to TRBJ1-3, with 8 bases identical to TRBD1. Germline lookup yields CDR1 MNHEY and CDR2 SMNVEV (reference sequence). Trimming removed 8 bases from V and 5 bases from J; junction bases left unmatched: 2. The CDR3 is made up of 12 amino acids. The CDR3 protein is CASGDRRNTIYF. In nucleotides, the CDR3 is TGTGCCAGCGGGGACAGGAGAAACACCATATATTTT.

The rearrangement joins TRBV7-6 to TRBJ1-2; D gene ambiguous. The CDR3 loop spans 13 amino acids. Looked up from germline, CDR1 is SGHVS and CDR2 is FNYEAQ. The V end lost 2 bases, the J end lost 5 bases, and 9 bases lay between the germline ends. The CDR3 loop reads CASSLSGGYGYTF. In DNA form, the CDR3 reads TGTGCCAGCAGCTTATCAGGCGGTTATGGCTACACCTTC.